One sample yielded the 15 T cell receptor beta chains listed below, sequenced in a study of T cell responses to AZD1222 COVID-19 vaccine. Using immunoSEQ multiplex PCR, the repertoire was profiled, and TCRdb retains in-frame clones only, with some absent. Seen here are some 150,000 clones, more than 80% observed once, and the top ten hold approximately 0.96%. The sequences come from peripheral blood, collected on day 0 of MenACWY control vaccination. Receptors were obtained from an adult in good health.

The chain has TRBV20-1 and TRBJ2-2; possible D gene TRBD2, 5 bases. This CDR3 has 16 amino acids. With 3 bases removed from V and 0 bases from J, the gap between germline ends came to 14 bases. Germline CDR1 is DFQATT and CDR2 is SNEGSKA (reference sequence). CDR3 coding DNA: TGCAGTGCTAGTTCGGGGAGCGCCTCGAACACCGGGGAGCTGTTTTTT. It is translated as CSASSGSASNTGELFF.

V and J are TRBV5-1 and TRBJ1-6; tentatively, D is TRBD1 (6 bases). Germline values: CDR1 SGHRS, CDR2 YFSETQ. This CDR3 is built from 16 residues. V was clipped by 0 bases and J by 13 bases, with 20 bases between them. The CDR3 protein is CASSLVTGQVASPLHF. CDR3 DNA: TGCGCCAGCAGCTTGGTTACAGGGCAAGTGGCGTCCCCCCTCCACTTT.

The rearrangement links TRBV4-3 to TRBJ1-4; D is undetermined. CDR3 length: 14 amino acids. CDR1 is LGHNA, CDR2 YSLEER, per germline. The V end lost 4 bases, the J end lost 5 bases, and 11 bases lay between the germline ends. CDR3 coding DNA: TGCGCCAGCAGCCCCCAAAGAAGCAATGAAAAACTGTTTTTT. This translates into CASSPQRSNEKLFF.

The CDR3 region is CATSSRRGSNQPQHF. The CDR3 DNA follows: TGTGCCACCAGCAGTAGGAGGGGCAGCAATCAGCCCCAGCATTTT. V usage is TRBV15 and J usage is TRBJ1-5; perhaps TRBD1 as D (5 bases). The germline V gene encodes CDR1 LNHNV and CDR2 YYDKDF (reference sequence). Deletions cut 3 bases from V and 1 base from J, with 10 bases between. The CDR3 consists of 15 residues. Full variable domain (remainder filled in from reference TRBV15 and TRBJ1-5): DAMVIQNPRYQVTQFGKPVTLSCSQTLNHNVMYWYQQKSSQAPKLLFHYYDKDFNNEADTPDNFQSRRPNTSFCFLDIRSPGLGDTAMYLCATSSRRGSNQPQHFGDGTRLSIL.

V usage is TRBV13 and J usage is TRBJ1-1; weak D call: TRBD1 (6 bases). The CDR3 runs to 17 residues. V lost 5 bases to trimming and J lost 1 base, with 20 bases between them. Germline V gene sequence: CDR1 PRHDT, CDR2 FYEKMQ (reference sequence). This CDR3 is CASSERPVGTQNTEAFF. The DNA of the CDR3 is TGTGCCAGCAGCGAACGCCCCGTCGGGACACAGAACACTGAAGCTTTCTTT. Based on the CDR3 plus reference TRBV13 and TRBJ1-1, the full variable domain is AAGVIQSPRHLIKEKRETATLKCYPIPRHDTVYWYQQGPGQDPQFLISFYEKMQSDKGSIPDRFSAQQFSDYHSELNMSSLELGDSALYFCASSERPVGTQNTEAFFGQGTRLTVV.

This chain uses TRBV7-2 with TRBJ2-3; 11 bases fit TRBD2. The CDR3 contains 15 residues. Unmatched junction bases numbered 3, after V lost 5 bases and J lost 2 bases. From germline, CDR1 is SGHTA and CDR2 FQGNSA. CDR3 bases: TGTGCCAGCAGCATGACTAGCGGGGACACAGATACGCAGTATTTT. Translating gives CASSMTSGDTDTQYF.

The CDR3 loop reads CASSSLAGGSTDTQYF. The CDR3 DNA reads TGCGCCAGCAGCTCCCTAGCGGGGGGTAGCACAGATACGCAGTATTTT. The gene calls are TRBV5-1 and TRBJ2-3, with 11 bases that match TRBD2. V lost 3 bases and J lost 0; bases outside the gene matches: 3. CDR1 is SGHRS and CDR2 is YFSETQ in the germline V gene. This CDR3 contains 16 residues.

In this sample, this clone turned up a few times. CDR3 in amino acids: CASSLGGPYEKLFF. The CDR3 region has the DNA TGTGCCAGCAGCTTAGGAGGTCCTTATGAAAAACTGTTTTTT. The gene calls are TRBV7-9 and TRBJ1-4; D ambiguous. The CDR3 covers 14 residues. Germline CDR1 and CDR2: SEHNR and FQNEAQ (reference sequence). V was clipped by 1 base and J by 6 bases, with 9 bases between them. Full variable domain (rest looked up from reference TRBV7-9 and TRBJ1-4): DTGVSQNPRHKITKRGQNVTFRCDPISEHNRLYWYRQTLGQGPEFLTYFQNEAQLEKSRLLSDRFSAERPKGSFSTLEIQRTEQGDSAMYLCASSLGGPYEKLFFGSGTQLSVL.

V usage is TRBV6-5 and J usage is TRBJ1-1; 7 positions match TRBD1. Germline-derived CDR1 and CDR2 are MNHEY and SVGAGI. The CDR3 is made up of 12 amino acids. Trimming removed 6 bases from V and 4 bases from J; junction bases left unmatched: 2. The CDR3 loop reads CASRDRATEAFF. The DNA of the CDR3 is TGTGCCAGCAGAGACAGGGCCACTGAAGCTTTCTTT.

This clone was found a few times. The chain joins TRBV10-3 to TRBJ1-3; no clear D gene. Trimming removed 0 bases from V and 2 bases from J, with 11 bases in between. The V gene's germline CDR1 is ENHRY and CDR2 SYGVKD. The CDR3 sequence is 16 residues long. CDR3 DNA sequence: TGTGCCATCAGTGAGTCGATTTATTTCACTGGAAACACCATATATTTT. Its protein product is CAISESIYFTGNTIYF.

The chain has TRBV7-2 and TRBJ2-5; D possibly uses TRBD1 or TRBD2 (5 bases each). V dropped 2 bases and J dropped 4 bases, with 14 bases sitting between them. The CDR3 length is 15 residues. The germline CDR1 and CDR2 sequences are SGHTA and FQGNSA. The CDR3 DNA sequence: TGTGCCAGCAGCTTATCCCTAGGGGCGGGAGAGACCCAGTACTTC. Amino acid sequence: CASSLSLGAGETQYF.

The chain employs TRBV6-2 or TRBV6-3 and TRBJ1-4; TRBD1 is a possible D gene (5 bases). The CDR3 runs 16 residues. Per the germline V gene, CDR1 is MNHEY and CDR2 is SVGEGT. V was shortened by 4 bases and J by 0 bases, with 12 bases between the two germline ends. The CDR3 nucleotides read TGTGCCAGCAGTTGGCCTACGACAGCAACTAATGAAAAACTGTTTTTT. This translates into CASSWPTTATNEKLFF.

The rearrangement links TRBV28 to TRBJ2-1; D unclear. CDR1 and CDR2 (germline): MDHEN, SYDVKM. V lost 6 bases and J lost 7, with 10 bases in between. The CDR3 spans 12 residues. This CDR3 reads CASRSDRNEQFF. CDR3 bases: TGTGCCAGCAGGAGCGACCGGAATGAGCAGTTCTTC.

The chain links TRBV10-3 to TRBJ1-2, with 7 bases identical to TRBD1. In germline, CDR1 is ENHRY, CDR2 SYGVKD. Trimming removed 5 bases from V and 8 bases from J; junction bases left unmatched: 17. The CDR3 covers 16 residues. CDR3 DNA sequence: TGTGCCATCAGTTCCGGGACAGCGTCTTTAGGCCGAGGCTACACCTTC. It encodes CAISSGTASLGRGYTF.

The chain is built from TRBV11-2 and TRBJ2-1; TRBD1 might be the D (6 bases). This CDR3 is 14 amino acids long. Germline lookup yields CDR1 SGHAT and CDR2 FQNNGV. The germline V and J ends were trimmed by 5 bases and 5 bases, with 13 bases remaining between them. Here the CDR3 DNA reads TGTGCCAGCAGCCTCCTTAGGACAGACAATGAGCAGTTCTTC. Protein product: CASSLLRTDNEQFF.